This TCR beta chain came from a study of shared clonotypes between healthy human individuals (TCRdb year 2020). With respect to the entire study: The cohort included three men and a couple of women between 18 and 49 years of age. Per donor, leukapheresis produced somewhere between about 0.8 and 9.5 billion PBMCs. To estimate repertoire size and how much clonotypes are shared between individuals, the study performed deep sequencing of blood TCR repertoires from 4 to 6 healthy adults. To increase sequencing depth and limit assay-specific biases, different laboratories used diverse techniques to prepare libraries and sequence TCR repertoires. For each donor, CD4 naive and CD4 memory were each given three plates, CD8 naive was given two plates, and CD8 memory was given one plate.

Healthy HIV-negative adults with no recently reported acute infections or vaccinations were included as donors. Every donor was a Caucasian adult residing in Nashville, Tennessee, USA. CD4+ T cells were enriched through magnetic negative selection, after which naive cells were positively selected on CD45RA and the remaining negative fraction served as the memory subset. After blood collection by leukapheresis, PBMCs were isolated using Ficoll-Histopaque density gradient centrifugation and then cryopreserved in the vapor phase of liquid nitrogen. Analytical flow cytometry was used to check the purity and quantity of every magnetically sorted T cell population. Each sorted fraction had its genomic DNA isolated and then quantified by UV absorbance on a Nanodrop 2000c. About this clone itself: What antigen it recognizes has not been identified. There are no base qualities to consult, and no much larger clone falls within one base.

From V the trimming removes 4 bases and from J it removes 3 bases, while the gene matches leave 7 bases of the junction unaccounted for. Its CDR3 holds 17 amino acids, cysteine through phenylalanine. Only the CDR3 DNA is retained, 51 bases long and in frame from the first base. The germline V gene encodes CDR1 SGHRS and CDR2 YFSETQ. The research as a whole found: Because the study included a small number of donors, the genetic and exposure-history diversity represented was limited. Sampling was restricted to blood, and TCR repertoires in tissue are likely to differ from TCR repertoires in blood. Compared with non-shared clonotypes, clonotypes shared by all four sorted-subset donors had higher generation probabilities. Based on pairwise subsampling, the degree of clonotype sharing among donors was expected to be affected by sequencing depth. Sharing across several donors was observed for approximately 5% of naive CD4, 3.5% of naive CD8, over 2% of memory CD4, and roughly 0.4% of memory CD8 clonotypes. Incomplete sequencing was indicated by rarefaction of sorted-subset datasets, despite the large sequencing depth. Naive subsets generally had larger estimated clonotype richness than memory subsets.

Using the deep immunoSEQ assay, multiplex PCR amplified TCR CDR3 regions from genomic DNA. Extracted genomic DNA from each cell subset was distributed evenly across all wells of several immunoSEQ 96-well plates, and each plate was treated as a replicate. For sorted subsets, around 0.2 ug genomic DNA, equal to tens of thousands of T cell genomes, was loaded into each replicate PCR. Purified libraries were quantified with a Qubit 3.0 fluorometer, sized on a Bioanalyzer 2100, and re-quantified with the KAPA Library Quantification kit. Every immunoSEQ 96-well plate was sequenced on a dedicated single-read 150-cycle Illumina NextSeq 550 flow cell. As for the authors' bioinformatics: Because the immunoSEQ output held only junctional sequences and lacked quality scores, the filtering could not match the filtering applied to full-length reads. Sequences were annotated with PyIR, a Python wrapper for IgBLAST v1.9, and V/J genes and CDR3 were assigned using IMGT germline references. Reads were removed for weak V/J assignments (E-value above 1e-6), missing CDR3, stop codons, out-of-frame junctions, or ambiguous translated residues. V3J clonotypes were defined as sequences sharing the same inferred V gene, J gene, and CDR3 amino acid sequence. The percentage overlap between two repertoires was calculated by dividing the number of shared unique clonotypes by the size of the smaller repertoire. Richness of each repertoire was evaluated using RTK rarefaction, the Chao1 estimator, and Recon v2.1 estimates of unobserved clonotypes. Generation probabilities for all TCRbeta clonotypes obtained by the gDNA method from several donors were computed using OLGA. TCRdb re-hosts the immuneACCESS table, in-frame sequences only. Its copies lack some clones; in the studies checked, an unresolved V gene accounts for under half of them, and the cause for the rest is not known. V, J and clone size derive from that table, while D and trimming were established from the DNA sequence. The sample includes 2 million to 2.5 million clones, with less than 95% observed a single time. The ten largest clones represent 0.37% of the sample.

Sequenced material: naive CD4+ T cells from PBMCs. According to the study, the label for this sample's cell subset or site signals: CD45RA+ positively selected. The clonotype was recovered from a man between 18 and 35 years old in good health. Some clones in this sample may be carry-over from other donors' samples. This sequence uses TRBV5-1 and TRBJ2-3, with TRBD2 matching 14 junction bases. The CDR3 loop reads CASSKRLAGGVTDTQYF. The base sequence is TGCGCCAGCAGCAAGAGACTAGCGGGAGGGGTTACAGATACGCAGTATTTT.